This TCR beta chain emerged from a study of blood T cell repertoires in COVID-19. At the level of the study: Sources were T cells, B-cell-depleted T cells, or PBMCs; the material itself was cDNA or gDNA.

V lost 4 bases and J lost 4, with 14 bases in between. The CDR3 totals 13 residues. Germline V gene data show CDR1 as SQVTM and CDR2 as ANQGSEA. How the authors handled the data: Reference gene primer amplification in the assay estimated nucleated cell counts. Clones were sequenced by immunoSEQ multiplex PCR, and TCRdb holds only the in-frame ones, with some missing. That table furnishes V, J and clone size, whereas the DNA furnished D and trimming. Altogether around 140,000 clones are present, approximately 80% being singletons, with the ten largest covering more than 8.5%. The sample comprised peripheral blood. This receptor was identified in a man aged 60-69 years with active or convalescent COVID-19. The rearrangement links TRBV29-1 to TRBJ2-7; no clear D. The CDR3 sequence is CSVVASPGYEQYF. CDR3 nucleotide sequence: TGCAGCGTTGTGGCCTCCCCTGGTTACGAGCAGTACTTC.